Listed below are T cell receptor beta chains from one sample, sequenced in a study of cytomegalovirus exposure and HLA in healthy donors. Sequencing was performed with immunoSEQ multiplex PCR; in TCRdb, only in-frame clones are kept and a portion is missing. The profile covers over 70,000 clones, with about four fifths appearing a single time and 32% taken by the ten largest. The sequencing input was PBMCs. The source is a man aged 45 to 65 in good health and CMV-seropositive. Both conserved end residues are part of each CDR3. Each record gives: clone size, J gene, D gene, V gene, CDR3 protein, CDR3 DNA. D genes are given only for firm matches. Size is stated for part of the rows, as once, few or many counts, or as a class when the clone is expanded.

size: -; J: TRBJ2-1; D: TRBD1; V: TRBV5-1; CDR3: CASSPTPPGQGGNEQFF; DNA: TGCGCCAGCAGCCCTACGCCACCGGGACAGGGCGGGAATGAGCAGTTCTTC
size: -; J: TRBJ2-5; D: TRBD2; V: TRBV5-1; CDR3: CASSPRTSGESAQYF; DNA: TGCGCCAGCAGCCCGCGTACTAGCGGGGAGTCGGCCCAGTACTTC
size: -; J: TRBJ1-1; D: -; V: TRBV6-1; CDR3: CASGRQVRGTEAFF; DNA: TGTGCCAGCGGCAGACAGGTTCGCGGCACTGAAGCTTTCTTT
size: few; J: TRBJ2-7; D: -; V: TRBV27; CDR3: CASSLGGAVYEQYF; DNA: TGTGCCAGCAGTTTAGGGGGGGCGGTCTACGAGCAGTACTTC
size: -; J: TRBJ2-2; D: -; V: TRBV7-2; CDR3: CASRPPGTEEGGELFF; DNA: TGTGCCAGCAGACCGCCGGGGACGGAGGAGGGCGGGGAGCTGTTTTTT
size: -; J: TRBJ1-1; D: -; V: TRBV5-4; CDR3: CASSGAKADTEAFF; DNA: TGTGCCAGCAGCGGGGCTAAGGCGGACACTGAAGCTTTCTTT
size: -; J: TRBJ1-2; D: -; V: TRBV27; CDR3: CASSLGHNYGYTF; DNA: TGTGCCAGCAGTTTAGGGCATAACTATGGCTACACCTTC
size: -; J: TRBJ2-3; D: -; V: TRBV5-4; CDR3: CASSLGQAPSTDTQYF; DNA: TGTGCCAGCAGCTTGGGGCAGGCCCCTAGCACAGATACGCAGTATTTT
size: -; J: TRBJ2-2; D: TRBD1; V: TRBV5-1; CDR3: CASSLGGGSGANTGELFF; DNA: TGCGCCAGCAGCTTGGGAGGGGGCAGTGGTGCGAACACCGGGGAGCTGTTTTTT
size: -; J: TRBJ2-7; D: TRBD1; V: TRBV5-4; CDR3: CASSPPQGQSYEQYF; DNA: TGTGCCAGCAGCCCCCCTCAGGGACAGTCCTACGAGCAGTACTTC
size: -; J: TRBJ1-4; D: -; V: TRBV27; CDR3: CASSFMRNEKLFF; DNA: TGTGCCAGCAGTTTTATGAGGAATGAAAAACTGTTTTTT
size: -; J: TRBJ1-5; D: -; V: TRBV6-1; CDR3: CASIPGAGQPQHF; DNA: TGTGCCAGCATTCCCGGGGCGGGGCAGCCCCAGCATTTT